This TCR beta chain is from a study of cytomegalovirus exposure and HLA in healthy donors. Concerning this clone: The antigen is undetermined.

This PCR relied on a set of 60 Vbeta primers and 13 Jbeta primers. Clones were read by immunoSEQ multiplex PCR, and TCRdb kept only the in-frame ones, dropping some. Seen here are fewer than 120,000 clones, around 88% observed once, and the top ten hold more than 1.5%. V dropped 5 bases and J dropped 7 bases, with 12 bases sitting between them. The CDR3 consists of 14 residues. CDR1 and CDR2 from the germline V gene are SGHTA and FQGNSA. Study-level findings and limits: Later analysis suggested most CMV-associated TCR beta chains were HLA-restricted.

Sequencing input: PBMCs. The chain links TRBV7-2 to TRBJ1-6; D is possibly TRBD1 (6 bases). This TCR was sampled from a man aged 35 to 55 in good health and CMV-seronegative. CDR3 sequence (DNA): TGTGCCAGCAGCCCACGGACAGCAAATTCACCCCTCCACTTT. Encoded protein: CASSPRTANSPLHF. Looking up the rest from reference TRBV7-2 and TRBJ1-6 gives the full variable domain: GAGVSQSPSNKVTEKGKDVELRCDPISGHTALYWYRQSLGQGLEFLIYFQGNSAPDKSGLPSDRFSAERTGGSVSTLTIQRTQQEDSAVYLCASSPRTANSPLHFGNGTRLTVT.